What follows describes a single T cell receptor (beta chain). This entry is derived from a study of blood T cell repertoires in COVID-19. The CDR3 contains 14 residues. The germline V gene encodes CDR1 MNHEY and CDR2 SVGAGI. V lost 9 bases to trimming and J lost 9 bases, with 23 bases between them. Only in-frame clones appear in the TCRdb table, and some are missing; sequencing was by immunoSEQ multiplex PCR. The sample records some 240,000 clones, 65% to 90% being singletons. The rearrangement joins TRBV6-5 to TRBJ2-5; D is perhaps TRBD1 (6 bases). This sequence originates from a woman aged 40 to 55 who had recovered from COVID-19. Sequencing was done on a sample of peripheral blood. The CDR3 DNA is TGTGCCAGTATCTCAGGGGACGCCCTGTTGTCCCAGTACTTC. Residues: CASISGDALLSQYF.